The 14 T cell receptor beta chains below come from one sample, sequenced in a study of beta chain features in type 1 diabetes. As every portion of the isolated RNA was reverse transcribed, the sequencing read expressed TCRB transcripts. Sequencing was performed with immunoSEQ multiplex PCR; in TCRdb, only in-frame clones are kept and a portion is missing. The data hold approximately 300,000 clones, with approximately 10% observed a single time. The sequenced material came from naive CD4+ T cells from blood. The origin of the receptors is a woman under 40 in good health.

The chain couples TRBV18 to TRBJ2-1; 8 bases are shared with TRBD2. The J segment lost 4 bases and the V segment lost 1 base, leaving 6 bases of the junction unmatched. The CDR3 consists of 16 residues. CDR1 and CDR2 from the germline V gene are KGHSH and LQKENI. CDR3 loop: CASSPLNTGGYNEQFF. The CDR3, as DNA: TGTGCCAGCTCACCACTTAATACGGGAGGGTACAATGAGCAGTTCTTC.

This clone has more than one count but fewer than ten. The chain is built from TRBV5-6 and TRBJ2-7, with a tentative D call TRBD2 (5 bases). The CDR3 extends over 12 amino acids. Germline CDR1 reads SGHDT; CDR2 reads YYEEEE. Trimming left V 3 bases short and J 13 bases short, with 17 bases between. The CDR3 spells CASSSTPGSPYF. CDR3 coding DNA: TGTGCCAGCAGCTCGACTCCGGGATCCCCATACTTC.

The rearrangement links TRBV18 to TRBJ2-7, with 9 bases matching TRBD1. The germline V gene encodes CDR1 KGHSH and CDR2 LQKENI. V lost 3 bases to trimming and J lost 2 bases; unmatched junction nucleotides: 5. CDR3 length equals 15 residues. The CDR3 sequence: CASSPRTGDPYEQYF. DNA of the CDR3: TGTGCCAGCTCACCGAGGACAGGGGATCCCTACGAGCAGTACTTC.

This clone was counted a few times. This sequence joins TRBV4-3 and TRBJ2-5, with TRBD1 matching over 8 bases. CDR1 and CDR2 from the germline V gene are LGHNA and YSLEER. This CDR3 is built from 17 residues. V shed 3 bases and J 3 bases; nucleotides not matched to a gene: 12. CDR3 residues: CASSQQNRGSWKETQYF. CDR3 DNA sequence: TGCGCCAGCAGCCAGCAAAACAGGGGGAGTTGGAAAGAGACCCAGTACTTC.

This clone was counted a few times. V usage is TRBV6-5 and J usage is TRBJ2-1; possibly TRBD1 for D (6 bases). Trimming stripped 3 bases from V and 8 bases from J, with 14 bases between. The CDR3 is made up of 14 amino acids. Germline-derived CDR1 and CDR2 are MNHEY and SVGAGI. The CDR3 here is CASSYDRLGDEQFF. The DNA for the CDR3 is TGTGCCAGCAGTTATGACAGGTTGGGGGATGAGCAGTTCTTC.

This rearrangement joins TRBV6-5 to TRBJ1-5; D may be TRBD1 (5 bases). The germline gives CDR1 MNHEY, CDR2 SVGAGI. V shed 5 bases and J shed 2 bases, with 10 bases lying between them. The length of the CDR3 is 14 residues. DNA of the CDR3: TGTGCCAGCAGTGTAGGAGGGGGCAATCAGCCCCAGCATTTT. Its translation is CASSVGGGNQPQHF.

Concerning this clone: One end of the junction does not line up with germline, which may come from a read error. The gene calls are TRBV30 and TRBJ2-7, with TRBD2 identical over 11 bases. CDR3 size: 13 residues. Per the germline V gene, CDR1 is GTSNPN and CDR2 is SVGIG (reference sequence). The CDR3 DNA sequence: TGTGCCTGGAGTCTAGCGGGAGGTCCCCGGGCCCAATTC. As protein: CAWSLAGGPRAQF.

V usage is TRBV4-3 and J usage is TRBJ2-1; TRBD2 is a possible D gene (6 bases). The V end lost 4 bases, the J end lost 7 bases, and 23 bases lay between the germline ends. There are 17 residues in the CDR3. Per germline, CDR1 LGHNA and CDR2 YSLEER. The CDR3 nucleotides are TGCGCCAGCAGCCGAGGACCCGGGACTGGTCTGACAAATGAGCAGTTCTTC. It translates to CASSRGPGTGLTNEQFF.

There are a few counts of this clone. The rearrangement uses TRBV13 and TRBJ2-1, with a weak D call TRBD2 (5 bases). This CDR3 has 14 amino acids. CDR1 and CDR2 (germline): PRHDT, FYEKMQ (reference sequence). V gave up 3 bases and J gave up 8 bases, with 14 bases separating them. The CDR3 DNA follows: TGTGCCAGCAGCTTTCCGAGGGTTCAACATGAGCAGTTCTTC. Translating it yields CASSFPRVQHEQFF.

This clone was counted between two and nine times. The chain uses TRBV6-1 and TRBJ1-5, with D possibly being TRBD1 (6 bases). Germline CDR1 and CDR2: MNHNS and SASEGT. With 10 bases removed from V and 4 bases from J, the gap between germline ends came to 17 bases. The CDR3 has 14 amino acids. The CDR3 region has the DNA TGTGCCATCCAAAAAGGGGGATGGAATCAGCCCCAGCATTTT. Protein: CAIQKGGWNQPQHF.

This clone showed up just a few times. V and J are TRBV7-9 and TRBJ2-5, with D perhaps matching TRBD2 (6 bases). This CDR3 contains 16 residues. Trimming pared 5 bases from V and 5 bases from J, leaving 21 bases between. CDR1 and CDR2 from the germline V gene are SEHNR and FQNEAQ (reference sequence). The DNA of the CDR3 is TGTGCCAGCAGCAAGGGGCGGTTTACCGCGGGGGAGACCCAGTACTTC. Protein sequence: CASSKGRFTAGETQYF.

This clone appeared a few times. The J gene is TRBJ2-1, the V gene TRBV7-2, with D unclear. The CDR3 runs to 14 residues. Trimming took 1 base from V and 12 from J, leaving 16 bases between them. Germline lookup yields CDR1 SGHTA and CDR2 FQGNSA. The CDR3 DNA is TGTGCCAGCAGCTTAGGAGGCTCGCGACTCGTGCAGTTCTTC. It is translated as CASSLGGSRLVQFF.

This clone showed up just a few times. The chain joins TRBV5-4 to TRBJ2-3; 7 nucleotides line up with TRBD1. Looked up from germline, CDR1 is SGHNT and CDR2 is YYREEE (reference sequence). The CDR3 consists of 15 residues. V was pared by 0 bases and J by 0 bases, with 1 base of the junction left unmatched. The CDR3 DNA reads TGTGCCAGCAGCTTGGAGGGGGCAAGCACAGATACGCAGTATTTT. This sequence encodes CASSLEGASTDTQYF.

This clone was found a few times. V and J are TRBV7-2 and TRBJ2-7; 11 positions match TRBD2. Germline-derived CDR1 and CDR2 are SGHTA and FQGNSA. CDR3 length: 14 amino acids. Trimming took 5 bases from V and 2 from J; bases not matched to a gene: 2. The DNA of the CDR3 is TGTGCCAGCAGCGCGGGACTAGCGGCCTACGAGCAGTACTTC. This encodes CASSAGLAAYEQYF.